Described below is a single TCR beta chain sequence and its context. This specimen comes from a study of T-cell reconstitution after alpha-beta-depleted transplantation in children. This CDR3 spans 14 amino acids. The V end was cut by 5 bases, the J end by 3 bases, with 14 bases between. During its preparation, the TCRbeta library received unique molecular identifiers. Each CDR3 protein gets one entry after TCRdb re-called the PCR reads with MiXCR. The repertoire holds around 700,000 distinct CDR3 sequences, about an eighth seen once, with around 0.79% in the top ten. This TCR was recovered from a girl under 10 years old with congenital amegakaryocytic thrombocytopenia, due to receive a stem cell transplant. The chain has TRBV12-3 or TRBV12-4 and TRBJ2-7, with D possibly TRBD2 on 6 matching bases. Sequenced here: PBMCs, sampled before TCRalphabeta/CD19-depleted stem cell transplant. The CDR3 nucleotides read TGTGCCAGCAGTCCGGGGGTTTCAGGCTACGAGCAGTACTTC. Translating it yields CASSPGVSGYEQYF.